This TCR beta chain derives from a study of T cell responses to AZD1222 COVID-19 vaccine. About this clone itself: Its antigen is unknown.

Measured with immunoSEQ multiplex PCR; TCRdb has only the in-frame clones, and not every one. Here the sample spans roughly 140,000 clones, under 90% being singletons. Pooled together were second doses at about 4 or about 12 weeks. The study, taken as a whole, reports: Seropositivity was recorded at baseline in only 5 or 6 AZD1222 recipients.

Germline lookup yields CDR1 WSHSY and CDR2 SAAADI. The CDR3 is 12 amino acids. V shed 3 bases and J shed 1 base, with 3 bases lying between them. The source of this sequence is an adult who received the AZD1222 COVID-19 vaccine. The chain uses TRBV10-2 and TRBJ1-1; no reliable D call. The specimen comprised peripheral blood, sampled 28 days after the second AZD1222 dose. The chain's CDR3 is CASSEQNTEAFF. The CDR3 bases are TGCGCCAGCAGTGAACAGAACACTGAAGCTTTCTTT.